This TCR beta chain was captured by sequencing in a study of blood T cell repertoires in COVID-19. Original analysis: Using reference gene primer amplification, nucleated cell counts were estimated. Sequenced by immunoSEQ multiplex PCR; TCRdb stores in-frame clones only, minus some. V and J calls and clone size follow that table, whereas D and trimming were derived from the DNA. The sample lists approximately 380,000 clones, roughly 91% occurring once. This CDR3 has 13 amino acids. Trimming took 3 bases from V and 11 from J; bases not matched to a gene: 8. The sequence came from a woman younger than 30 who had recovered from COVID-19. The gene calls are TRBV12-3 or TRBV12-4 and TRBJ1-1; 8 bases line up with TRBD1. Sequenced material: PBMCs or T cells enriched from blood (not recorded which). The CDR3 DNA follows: TGTGCCAGCAGTTTGGTCGCGACAGGGGACGCTTTCTTT. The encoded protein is CASSLVATGDAFF.